At least ten counts were recorded for the clone carrying this T cell receptor beta chain. The record originates from a study of Graves' ophthalmopathy and Graves' hyperthyroidism. Across the whole study: Peripheral blood collection took place at initial diagnosis, before any treatment.

PBMCs were obtained from roughly 9 ml of fresh peripheral blood. Investigators amplified TCR beta CDR3 regions from RNA transcripts. RT-PCR with HTBI primers came first, then second-round multiplex PCR. A single record per CDR3 protein comes from TCRdb applying MiXCR to the multiplex PCR reads. The sample contains 400,000 to 500,000 distinct CDR3 sequences, roughly 20% of which appear only once. CDR1 is MNHEY, CDR2 SMNVEV, per germline (reference sequence). This CDR3 comprises 14 residues. After removal of 8 bases from V and 4 bases from J, the junction contained 7 bases not matched to a gene. The chain has TRBV27 and TRBJ2-5; 10 bases fit TRBD1. The receptor was derived from a young woman with stable Graves' hyperthyroidism. What was sequenced was peripheral blood. The DNA for the CDR3 is TGTGCCAGCGGCGACAGGGGGCTGGGAGAGACCCAGTACTTC. Protein product: CASGDRGLGETQYF.